This is a list of T cell receptor beta chains from one sample in a study of CD8+CD57+ T cells in acquired aplastic anemia. In TCRdb, the reads were re-called with MiXCR into one record per CDR3 protein. Of approximately 98,000 distinct CDR3 sequences detected, less than 65% appear once; the ten largest clones hold about 32%. Sequencing was carried out using sorted CD4+, CD8+, or CD8+CD57+ T cells (not recorded which) from PBMCs. Receptors originate from a human donor in good health, serving as a control. The CDR3 runs from the conserved cysteine through the conserved F or W. A D gene is named only where the DNA matches it firmly. Rows give clone size only sometimes, using once, few, many, or a class for an expanded clone.

NA,TRBD2,TRBJ2-5,TRBV2,CASSSSGGSFETQYF,TGTGCCAGCAGTTCCTCGGGGGGGTCCTTTGAGACCCAGTACTTC
NA,NA,TRBJ2-7,TRBV20-1,CSAATRIRVNEQYF,TGCAGTGCAGCCACCAGGATCAGGGTAAATGAGCAGTACTTC
few,NA,TRBJ2-3,TRBV24-1,CATSDFDGAGDTQYF,TGTGCCACCAGTGATTTCGACGGGGCAGGAGATACGCAGTATTTT
NA,NA,TRBJ2-3,TRBV10-2,CAIGTPSTDTQYF,TGCGCCATCGGGACACCCAGCACAGATACGCAGTATTTT
many,NA,TRBJ2-7,TRBV3-1,CASSPGGVIYEQYF,TGTGCCAGCAGCCCTGGTGGGGTCATCTACGAGCAGTACTTC
many,TRBD2,TRBJ2-3,TRBV7-3,CASSNLADTDTQYF,TGTGCCAGCAGTAACCTAGCGGACACAGATACGCAGTATTTT
NA,TRBD1,TRBJ1-6,TRBV12-3/TRBV12-4,CASSFIGQGNSPLHF,TGTGCCAGCAGTTTTATAGGACAGGGGAATTCACCCCTCCACTTT
many,TRBD1,TRBJ2-7,TRBV6-1,CASNGQGATYEQYF,TGTGCCAGCAATGGACAGGGGGCGACCTACGAGCAGTACTTC
many,NA,TRBJ2-1,TRBV27,CASSLDTRNEQFF,TGTGCCAGCAGCTTGGACACGCGTAATGAGCAGTTCTTC
NA,TRBD1,TRBJ1-1,TRBV29-1,CSVRTGTIEAFF,TGCAGCGTTCGGACAGGGACGATTGAAGCTTTCTTT
many,NA,TRBJ1-1,TRBV19,CATIPRATQDTEAFF,TGTGCCACCATTCCCCGGGCCACTCAGGACACTGAAGCTTTCTTT
NA,NA,TRBJ1-3,TRBV7-9,CASSPTVENTIYF,TGTGCCAGCAGCCCCACTGTGGAAAACACCATATATTTT
NA,NA,TRBJ2-1,TRBV10-3,CAISDQGTGYNEQFF,TGTGCCATCAGTGACCAAGGTACAGGCTACAATGAGCAGTTCTTC
NA,TRBD1,TRBJ1-1,TRBV12-3/TRBV12-4,CPSILQGGHTEAFF,TGTCCCAGCATCCTCCAGGGGGGGCACACCGAAGCTTTCTTT
NA,NA,TRBJ2-2,TRBV13,CASSSRDKNTGELFF,TGTGCCAGCAGCTCCCGGGACAAGAACACCGGGGAGCTGTTTTTT
NA,TRBD2,TRBJ2-1,TRBV7-6,CASSTASGITYNEQFF,TGTGCCAGCAGCACGGCTAGCGGGATCACCTACAATGAGCAGTTCTTC
few,NA,TRBJ1-1,TRBV11-2,CASRSEAGRYTEAFF,TGTGCCAGCAGATCAGAGGCGGGGCGCTACACTGAAGCTTTCTTT
many,NA,TRBJ2-7,TRBV6-1,CASRPLFYTYEQYF,TGTGCCAGCAGACCGCTATTTTACACCTACGAGCAGTACTTC
NA,TRBD1,TRBJ1-2,TRBV4-1,CASSQGQGDGYTF,TGCGCCAGCAGCCAAGGACAGGGGGATGGCTACACCTTC
NA,TRBD2,TRBJ2-3,TRBV2,CAVLAGDTRYF,TGTGCCGTACTAGCGGGAGACACGCGGTATTTT
many,NA,TRBJ2-7,TRBV20-1,CSASEPAGLYEQYF,TGCAGTGCTAGCGAACCAGCGGGTCTCTACGAGCAGTACTTC
many,NA,TRBJ1-2,TRBV25-1,CASSAGGALSNYGYTF,TGTGCCAGCAGTGCCGGGGGCGCCCTTTCTAACTATGGCTACACCTTC
NA,NA,TRBJ1-3,TRBV10-3,CASSCPGGKRSGNTIYF,TGTGCCAGCAGTTGCCCCGGGGGGAAGAGGTCTGGAAACACCATATATTTT
NA,TRBD1,TRBJ1-2,TRBV10-3,CAISEQGARYGYTF,TGTGCCATCAGTGAACAGGGGGCCAGGTATGGCTACACCTTC
NA,NA,TRBJ1-2,TRBV25-1,CASSARPAIYGYTF,TGTGCCAGCAGCGCACGACCGGCAATATATGGCTACACCTTC
NA,NA,TRBJ2-7,TRBV9,CASSAGQGASYEQYF,TGTGCCAGCAGCGCAGGACAAGGGGCCTCCTACGAGCAGTACTTC
many,NA,TRBJ1-1,TRBV7-8,CASSLAPQNTEAFF,TGTGCCAGCAGCTTAGCCCCCCAGAACACTGAAGCTTTCTTT
NA,TRBD1,TRBJ1-1,TRBV5-1,CASSPTGQGGGTEAFF,TGCGCCAGCAGCCCTACGGGACAGGGTGGGGGCACTGAAGCTTTCTTT
NA,NA,TRBJ1-2,TRBV2,CASSEGERYGYTF,TGTGCCAGCAGTGAGGGGGAGAGGTATGGCTACACCTTC
few,NA,TRBJ1-5,TRBV2,CASSARRASNPHQPQHF,TGTGCCAGCAGTGCTAGAAGGGCCAGTAACCCCCATCAGCCCCAGCATTTT
few,NA,TRBJ2-7,TRBV15,CATSGSGYSEQYF,TGTGCCACCAGCGGTTCCGGGTATAGCGAGCAGTACTTC
NA,TRBD2,TRBJ2-7,TRBV6-1,CASSLAGRNEQYF,TGTGCCAGCAGTCTAGCGGGGAGGAACGAGCAGTACTTC
many,NA,TRBJ1-3,TRBV2,CASSEALNSRERNTIYF,TGTGCCAGCAGTGAAGCGCTAAACTCTAGGGAGAGAAACACCATATATTTT
NA,NA,TRBJ2-3,TRBV29-1,CSVGAASTDTQYF,TGCAGCGTTGGGGCAGCTAGCACAGATACGCAGTATTTT
NA,NA,TRBJ2-1,TRBV9,CASSVEGKRYNEQFF,TGTGCCAGCAGCGTCGAGGGGAAACGATACAATGAGCAGTTCTTC
many,NA,TRBJ1-5,TRBV7-2,CASSLRGNQPQHF,TGTGCCAGCAGCTTAAGGGGCAATCAGCCCCAGCATTTT